The next 19 T cell receptor beta chains were all read from a single sample in a study of blood T cell repertoires in COVID-19. TCRdb keeps only in-frame clones here, not all; method: immunoSEQ multiplex PCR. The profile shows fewer than 350,000 clones, roughly 93% of them singletons. Input material: PBMCs or T cells enriched from blood (not recorded which). Receptors were obtained from a woman aged 40 to 50 with acute COVID-19.

The V call is TRBV19, the J call TRBJ1-4; 9 bases align to TRBD1. The CDR3 totals 15 residues. V dropped 7 bases and J dropped 7; count of bases not matched to a gene: 10. CDR1 and CDR2 (germline): LNHDA, SQIVND (reference sequence). The CDR3 loop reads CASTGPGQGTEKLFF. The CDR3 nucleotides are TGTGCCAGTACCGGCCCGGGACAGGGTACTGAAAAACTGTTTTTT.

The count of this clone is one. The rearrangement joins TRBV28 to TRBJ2-2, with D tentatively TRBD1 (6 bases). Deletions cut 9 bases from V and 0 bases from J, with 11 bases between. The CDR3 is made up of 14 amino acids. Germline-derived CDR1 and CDR2 are MDHEN and SYDVKM. CDR3 residues: CASTGPSNTGELFF. For the CDR3, the DNA is TGTGCCAGTACAGGGCCCTCGAACACCGGGGAGCTGTTTTTT.

V and J are TRBV4-2 and TRBJ1-2, with TRBD1 matching 8 bases. The CDR3 has 14 residues. Germline values: CDR1 LGHNA, CDR2 YNFKEQ. V dropped 5 bases and J dropped 8; count of bases not matched to a gene: 10. The CDR3 spells CASSEPGTGLGYTF. In nucleotides, the CDR3 is TGTGCCAGCAGCGAACCCGGGACAGGCTTGGGCTACACCTTC.

This chain connects TRBV30 to TRBJ2-6; 7 nucleotides agree with TRBD1. This CDR3 is built from 17 residues. The J segment lost 2 bases and the V segment lost 1 base, leaving 8 bases of the junction unmatched. CDR1 and CDR2 from the germline V gene are GTSNPN and SVGIG (reference sequence). The CDR3 here is CAWSAGTELPGANVLTF. CDR3 sequence (DNA): TGTGCCTGGAGTGCCGGGACAGAACTCCCTGGGGCCAACGTCCTGACTTTC.

The chain combines TRBV2 with TRBJ1-4, with no clear D. The CDR3 spans 16 residues. Trimming shortened V by 3 bases and J by 0 bases, and 11 bases separated the two germline ends. Germline V gene data show CDR1 as SNHLY and CDR2 as FYNNEI. The CDR3 bases are TGTGCCAGCAGTGATGGCAGATCCGCAACTAATGAAAAACTGTTTTTT. Amino acids: CASSDGRSATNEKLFF.

CDR3 protein: CASSPVETGWKNTEAFF. The CDR3 DNA follows: TGTGCCAGCTCACCTGTCGAAACAGGCTGGAAAAACACTGAAGCTTTCTTT. The chain combines TRBV18 with TRBJ1-1, with D maybe TRBD1 (5 bases). CDR1 KGHSH and CDR2 LQKENI come from the germline V gene. The germline V and J ends were trimmed by 3 bases and 2 bases, with 19 bases remaining between them. The CDR3 spans 17 residues.

The chain combines TRBV9 with TRBJ1-4; no firm D call. Trimming took off 2 bases at V and 8 bases at J, with 13 bases between the two ends. The CDR3 contains 14 residues. Germline V gene data show CDR1 as SGDLS and CDR2 as YYNGEE. CDR3 loop: CASSVGPREEKLFF. CDR3 coding DNA: TGTGCCAGCAGCGTCGGACCTCGGGAGGAAAAACTGTTTTTT.

The chain joins TRBV2 to TRBJ1-3; 9 bases match TRBD1. Germline CDR1 SNHLY, CDR2 FYNNEI. The CDR3 loop spans 16 amino acids. V shed 5 bases, J shed 1 base, and the junction held 6 bases outside the gene matches. The CDR3 bases are TGTGCCAGCAGTATCAACAGGGGGCATTCTGGAAACACCATATATTTT. Translation: CASSINRGHSGNTIYF.

This clone was seen just once. The gene calls are TRBV6-6 and TRBJ1-1; 7 bases line up with TRBD1. The germline V gene encodes CDR1 MNHNY and CDR2 SVGAGI (reference sequence). The ends lost 5 bases at V and 3 bases at J; junction bases unmatched: 12. CDR3 length equals 16 residues. The CDR3 DNA is TGTGCCAGCAGTCCATCCCCCAAGGGGGCGCACACTGAAGCTTTCTTT. It translates to CASSPSPKGAHTEAFF.

The J gene is TRBJ2-7, the V gene TRBV9, with 11 bases that match TRBD1. CDR1 and CDR2 (germline): SGDLS, YYNGEE. The trim removed 4 bases at V and 2 bases at J, leaving 5 bases unmatched. The CDR3 is 15 amino acids. CDR3 sequence reads: CASSRTGGSAYEQYF. CDR3 coding DNA: TGTGCCAGCAGCAGGACAGGGGGCTCCGCCTACGAGCAGTACTTC. Filled out from reference TRBV9 and TRBJ2-7, the complete variable domain reads DSGVTQTPKHLITATGQRVTLRCSPRSGDLSVYWYQQSLDQGLQFLIQYYNGEERAKGNILERFSAQQFPDLHSELNLSSLELGDSALYFCASSRTGGSAYEQYFGPGTRLTVT.

The chain is built from TRBV27 and TRBJ1-2; a weak D match, TRBD1 (5 bases). The CDR3 covers 13 residues. From germline, CDR1 is MNHEY and CDR2 SMNVEV (reference sequence). Trimming pared 6 bases from V and 6 bases from J, leaving 14 bases between. CDR3 nucleotides: TGTGCCAGCAGGTTGGGGCAGTTGGATGGCTACACCTTC. This translates into CASRLGQLDGYTF.

V gene TRBV5-4 combines with J gene TRBJ2-5; 10 positions match TRBD2. The CDR3 runs to 16 residues. CDR1 and CDR2 (germline): SGHNT, YYREEE (reference sequence). Trimming removed 0 bases from V and 4 bases from J; junction bases left unmatched: 6. The CDR3 nucleotides read TGTGCCAGCAGCTTGGATCCCCTAGCGGGGGTAGAGACCCAGTACTTC. Its protein is CASSLDPLAGVETQYF.

The rearrangement links TRBV6-6 to TRBJ1-1, with a tentative D call TRBD1 (6 bases). This CDR3 is 15 amino acids long. CDR1 is MNHNY and CDR2 is SVGAGI in the germline V gene (reference sequence). Trimming pared 6 bases from V and 10 bases from J, leaving 24 bases between. Written as DNA, the CDR3 is TGTGCCAGCAGCCGCTTGGGTGGGGGGGCGAGTTTAGCTTTCTTT. Amino acid sequence: CASSRLGGGASLAFF.

The chain is built from TRBV7-8 and TRBJ2-4, with a tentative D call TRBD1 (5 bases). Deletions cut 5 bases from V and 9 bases from J, with 17 bases between. The CDR3 consists of 14 residues. The germline V gene encodes CDR1 SGHVS and CDR2 FQNEAQ. In DNA form, the CDR3 reads TGTGCCAGCAGCCAAAGGGGCTCTCCCGGCATTCAGTACTTC. The encoded protein is CASSQRGSPGIQYF.

The chain has TRBV29-1 and TRBJ1-1; D is unclear. The V gene lost 3 bases and the J gene lost 1 base, with 12 bases spanning the gap. The CDR3 sequence is 14 residues long. Germline V lookup: CDR1 SQVTM, CDR2 ANQGSEA. CDR3 region: CSVDPQQRNTEAFF. CDR3 sequence (DNA): TGCAGCGTTGATCCGCAGCAGCGGAACACTGAAGCTTTCTTT.

V usage is TRBV4-2 and J usage is TRBJ2-7, with D unresolved. Trimming cost V 0 bases and J 2 bases, with 14 bases left between them. The CDR3 contains 16 residues. Germline CDR1 is LGHNA and CDR2 is YNFKEQ. CDR3 loop: CASSQEAGPITYEQYF. The CDR3 nucleotides are TGTGCCAGCAGCCAAGAAGCTGGTCCGATCACCTACGAGCAGTACTTC.

V and J are TRBV13 and TRBJ2-7, with 9 bases aligning to TRBD2. Germline V lookup: CDR1 PRHDT, CDR2 FYEKMQ (reference sequence). J lost 3 bases, V lost 2 bases, and 8 bases had no gene match. The CDR3 contains 16 residues. CDR3 sequence reads: CASSLSGASGIYEQYF. CDR3 DNA: TGTGCCAGCAGCTTAAGTGGGGCTAGCGGGATCTACGAGCAGTACTTC.

The genes are TRBV14 and TRBJ1-3, with unresolved D. V dropped 4 bases and J dropped 2 bases, with 9 bases sitting between them. CDR3 size: 14 residues. Looked up from germline, CDR1 is SGHDN and CDR2 is FVKESK. The CDR3 coding sequence is TGTGCCAGCAGCCGCTACGAAACTGGAAACACCATATATTTT. Its protein is CASSRYETGNTIYF.

The J gene is TRBJ2-1, the V gene TRBV4-3; 10 positions match TRBD2. The CDR3 is 16 amino acids. Germline CDR1 reads LGHNA; CDR2 reads YSLEER. Unmatched junction bases numbered 4, after V lost 3 bases and J lost 2 bases. The CDR3 region is CASSHLLAGTYNEQFF. In DNA form, the CDR3 reads TGCGCCAGCAGCCACCTACTAGCGGGAACCTACAATGAGCAGTTCTTC.